The TCR beta chain under discussion was sequenced for a study of regulatory T cells in long-lasting Graves disease. Documented time point: newly diagnosed GD, antithyroid drugs for less than 3 months. From RNA extracted from PBMCs, the TCR library was made. The CDR3 totals 13 residues. V lost 6 bases to trimming and J lost 5 bases, with 11 bases between them. Germline-derived CDR1 and CDR2 are MDHEN and SYDVKM. Library construction for TCR beta used iRepertoire HTBI primers and Arm-PCR of CDR3 regions. MiXCR, run by TCRdb on the multiplex PCR reads, gives a single entry per CDR3 protein. The sample records fewer than 650,000 distinct CDR3 sequences, around 16% being singletons. In its sample, this clonotype was seen many times. This sample also belongs to another study, concerning T cells in Graves' hyperthyroidism and ophthalmopathy. That source adds: Hyperthyroidism had been newly diagnosed in patients aged 18 to 65, and its duration was under 2 months. First-round RT-PCR of the TCR CDR3 relied on the HTBI primer set.

The TCR was taken from a young man with Graves disease. This chain uses TRBV28 with TRBJ1-5; possibly TRBD1 for D (6 bases). Sequenced here: peripheral blood mononuclear cells (PBMCs), sampled at new diagnosis, from a patient treated with antithyroid drugs. This CDR3 reads CASRLQGYQPQHF. The CDR3 coding sequence is TGTGCCAGCAGGCTCCAGGGGTATCAGCCCCAGCATTTT.